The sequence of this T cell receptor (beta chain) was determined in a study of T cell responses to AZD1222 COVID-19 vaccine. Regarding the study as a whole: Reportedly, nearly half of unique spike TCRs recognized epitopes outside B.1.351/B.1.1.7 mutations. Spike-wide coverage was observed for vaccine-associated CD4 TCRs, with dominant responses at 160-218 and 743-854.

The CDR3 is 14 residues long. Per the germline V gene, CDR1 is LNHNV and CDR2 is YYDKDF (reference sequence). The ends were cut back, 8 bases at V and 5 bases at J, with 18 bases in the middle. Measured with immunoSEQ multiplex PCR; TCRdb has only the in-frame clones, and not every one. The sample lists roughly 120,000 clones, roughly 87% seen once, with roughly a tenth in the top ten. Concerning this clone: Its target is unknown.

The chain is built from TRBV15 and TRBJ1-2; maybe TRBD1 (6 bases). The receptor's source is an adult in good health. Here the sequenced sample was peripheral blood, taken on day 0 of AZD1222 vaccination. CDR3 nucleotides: TGTGCCACCGTGGGGCAGGGGAATCTTTATGGCTACACCTTC. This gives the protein CATVGQGNLYGYTF.